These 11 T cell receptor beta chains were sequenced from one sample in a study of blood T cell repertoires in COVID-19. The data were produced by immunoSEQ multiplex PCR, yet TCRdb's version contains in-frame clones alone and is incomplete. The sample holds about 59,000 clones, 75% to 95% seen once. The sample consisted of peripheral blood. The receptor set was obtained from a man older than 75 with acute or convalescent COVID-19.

In nucleotides, the CDR3 is TGTGCCAGCTCACCAGGGAGCTATGGCTACACCTTC. Translating it yields CASSPGSYGYTF. This sequence joins TRBV18 and TRBJ1-2; D is undetermined. Per germline, CDR1 KGHSH and CDR2 LQKENI. Trimming pared 2 bases from V and 4 bases from J, leaving 5 bases between. The CDR3 has 12 amino acids.

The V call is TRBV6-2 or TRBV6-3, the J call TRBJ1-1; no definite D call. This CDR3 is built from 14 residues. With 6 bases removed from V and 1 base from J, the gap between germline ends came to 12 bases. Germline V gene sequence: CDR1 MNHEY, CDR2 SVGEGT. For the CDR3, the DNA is TGTGCCAGCAGCCCCCACGGTGGGAACACTGAAGCTTTCTTT. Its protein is CASSPHGGNTEAFF.

CDR3 bases: TGTGCCAGTAGTATCTCCGGACAGGGGACTCAAGAGACCCAGTACTTC. Its translation is CASSISGQGTQETQYF. The genes are TRBV19 and TRBJ2-5, with 9 bases aligning to TRBD1. The CDR3 runs 16 residues. The V segment lost 3 bases and the J segment 2 bases; nucleotides outside the gene matches: 7. Looked up from germline, CDR1 is LNHDA and CDR2 is SQIVND (reference sequence).

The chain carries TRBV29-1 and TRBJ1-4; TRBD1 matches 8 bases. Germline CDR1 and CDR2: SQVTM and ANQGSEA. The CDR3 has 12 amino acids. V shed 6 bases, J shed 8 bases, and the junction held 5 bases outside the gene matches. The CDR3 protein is CSVGQGGEKLFF. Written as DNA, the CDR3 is TGCAGCGTCGGACAGGGAGGGGAAAAACTGTTTTTT. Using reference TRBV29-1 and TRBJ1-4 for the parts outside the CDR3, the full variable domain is SAVISQKPSRDICQRGTSLTIQCQVDSQVTMMFWYRQQPGQSLTLIATANQGSEATYESGFVIDKFPISRPNLTFSTLTVSNMSPEDSSIYLCSVGQGGEKLFFGSGTQLSVL.

The DNA of the CDR3 is TGTGCCAGTAGTATACTCCCCGGGACAAGCAATCAGCCCCAGCATTTT. It encodes CASSILPGTSNQPQHF. V gene TRBV19 combines with J gene TRBJ1-5, with a weak D call TRBD1 (6 bases). The germline CDR1 and CDR2 sequences are LNHDA and SQIVND (reference sequence). The CDR3 loop spans 16 amino acids. The ends were cut back, 2 bases at V and 1 base at J, with 12 bases in the middle.

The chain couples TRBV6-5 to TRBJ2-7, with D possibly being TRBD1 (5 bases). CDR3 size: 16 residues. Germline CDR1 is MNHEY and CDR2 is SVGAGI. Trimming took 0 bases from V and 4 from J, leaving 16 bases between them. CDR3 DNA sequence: TGTGCCAGCAGTTACTCGCTCGGCAGGGTAAGGTACGAGCAGTACTTC. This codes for CASSYSLGRVRYEQYF.

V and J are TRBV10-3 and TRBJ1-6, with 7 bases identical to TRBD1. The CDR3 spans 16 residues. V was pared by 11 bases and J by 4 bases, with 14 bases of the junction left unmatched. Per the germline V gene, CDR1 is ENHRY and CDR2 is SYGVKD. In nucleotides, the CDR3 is TGTGCCTCGTCAAATCTCGGGACAGAGTATAATTCACCCCTCCACTTT. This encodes CASSNLGTEYNSPLHF.

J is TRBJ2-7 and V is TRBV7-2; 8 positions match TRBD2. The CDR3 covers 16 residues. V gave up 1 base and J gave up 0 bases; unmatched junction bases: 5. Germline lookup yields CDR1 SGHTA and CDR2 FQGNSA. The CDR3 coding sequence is TGTGCCAGCAGCTTAGTATCGGCGGGGGGCTCCTACGAGCAGTACTTC. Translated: CASSLVSAGGSYEQYF.

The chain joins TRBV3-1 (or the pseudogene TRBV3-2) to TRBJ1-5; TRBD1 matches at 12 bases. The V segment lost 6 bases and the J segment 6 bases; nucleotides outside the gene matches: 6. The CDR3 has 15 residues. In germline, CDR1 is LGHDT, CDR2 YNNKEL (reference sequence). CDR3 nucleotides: TGTGCCAGCAGTCCCGGGACAGGGGGCGGTCAGCCCCAGCATTTT. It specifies CASSPGTGGGQPQHF.

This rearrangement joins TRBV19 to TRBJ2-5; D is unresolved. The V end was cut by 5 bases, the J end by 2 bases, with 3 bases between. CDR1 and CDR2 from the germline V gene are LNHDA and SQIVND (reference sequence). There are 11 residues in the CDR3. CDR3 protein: CASSLQETQYF. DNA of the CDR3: TGTGCCAGTAGTCTTCAAGAGACCCAGTACTTC.

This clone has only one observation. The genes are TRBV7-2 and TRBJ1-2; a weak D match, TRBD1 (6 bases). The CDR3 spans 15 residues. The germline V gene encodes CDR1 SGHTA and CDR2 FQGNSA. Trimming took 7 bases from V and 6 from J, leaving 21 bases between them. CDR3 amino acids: CASTASLGRGNGYTF. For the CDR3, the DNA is TGTGCCAGCACCGCTTCCTTGGGCAGGGGAAATGGCTACACCTTC.